This T cell receptor (beta chain) was obtained from a study of cytomegalovirus exposure and HLA in healthy donors (dated by TCRdb to 2017 to 2019). In the study overall: An earlier analysis of some 620 of the donors reported 250 to 350 Gb of sequence data and around 120 million unique TCR beta sequences obtained from roughly 170 million T cells. An early release that covered 500 to 800 HLA-typed donors contained approximately 300 gigabases of sequencing data and around 85 million unique TCR sequences. Of the roughly 410 genotyped donors, roughly 76% were placed in the genetic ancestry cluster associated with self-reported Caucasian donors. The study aimed to test whether cataloging public T cell receptors could reveal signatures of past pathogen exposure. The T cell repertoires of some 670 subjects were profiled by immunosequencing and related to cytomegalovirus serostatus. Besides the first cohort of hundreds of subjects, a separate validation cohort made up of roughly 130 different subjects was used. The study combined high-throughput TCR immunosequencing, statistical association of individual TCRs with disease status, and machine learning to predict cytomegalovirus infection status. To study patterns of TCR occurrence, a later analysis re-analyzed previously published TCR beta repertoires from 666 donors and added high-resolution HLA genotyping. Rather than drawing on any new phenotypic data, the later analysis identified candidate immune exposures from TCR beta sequences and the way those sequences occurred across donors. An earlier analysis of some 600 of the donors applied high-throughput TCR beta sequencing to assess whether each TCR beta V gene segment acted as functional or pseudogenic. Alongside the repertoire data, information on donor age, sex, ethnicity and CMV serostatus was compiled. Genome-wide SNP genotypes for about 65% of the roughly 670 donors were used in a later genetic analysis, which treated that subset as a discovery cohort. Every discovery cohort repertoire had been produced on one sequencing platform. Both class I and class II loci were covered by HLA typing, at four-digit resolution. Typing coverage varied by locus: 629-630 donors for A, B, C, DRB1 and DQB1; roughly 560 for DQA1; 606 for DPA1; some 470 for DPB1. A few DR-DQ haplotypes were handled as single units for association and clustering because linkage in the cohort was strong. Among some 400 genotyped donors of the cohort, an average of approximately 220,000 unique TCR beta nucleotide sequences was sequenced per donor, of which roughly 17% were non-productive. Paper-wide results and their limitations: Most TCR sequences were observed very rarely across donors, whereas some public TCRs were present in many individuals. This cohort had only TCR beta chains sequenced, and the lack of alpha or paired-chain data limited which features could be detected. In vitro tests confirmed that a few of the cytomegalovirus-associated TCR beta chains recognize cytomegalovirus antigens. CMV serostatus was the only immune exposure information available for the cohort. According to a later analysis, parvovirus B19, influenza, CMV and Epstein-Barr virus appeared linked to several top co-occurrence clusters. Specific HLA alleles were associated with 15,000 to 20,000 TCR beta sequences at a false discovery rate of 0.05 in a later analysis. In a later genetic analysis, fewer N-insertions in productive TCRs were reported among donors in an Asian-associated ancestry cluster than the roughly 700-donor mean. Some IMGT-functional V segments, including TRBV6-2 and TRBV6-3, could not be distinguished by the 87-base-pair reads and were therefore excluded. A later analysis found that HLA-associated TCR beta chains were more clonally expanded and had lower generation probabilities than equally common non-associated chains. It was suggested by the authors that the approach could potentially be generalized to other disease states and immunological phenotypes. The earlier analysis of about 600 of the donors excluded seventeen rarely observed V segments, including chromosome 9 orphons, because counts were too low. Linkage disequilibrium might explain the correlated functional status among segregating V segments, but an unknown experimental factor could not be ruled out. In an earlier analysis of more than 450 of the donors, most TCR beta V segments were observed in productive rearrangements about 90% or about 30% of the time, broadly matching IMGT annotations. In a later genetic analysis, a missense DCLRE1C variant was associated with V-gene and J-gene trimming of TCR beta chains, and the association was replicated in an independent cohort. Sequencing depth was assumed to be roughly uniform across donors in the presence/absence analyses, though that assumption may not hold. Most CMV-associated TCR beta chains appeared to be HLA-restricted in a later analysis, and the HLA associations seemed to be driven largely by CMV exposure. The study listed 150 to 200 TCR beta chains as associated with cytomegalovirus. The classifier was reported to diagnose cytomegalovirus status with high specificity and sensitivity in both the original cohort and the validation cohort. In a later analysis, TCR association rates were found to vary across HLA loci, with the most associated TCRs seen for DRB1 alleles and the fewest for HLA-C alleles. A cluster of highly shared sequence variants was judged likely to be a technical artifact of the sequencing pipeline. A further reported finding was that TCR beta sequences accurately predicted the HLA-A and HLA-B alleles for most subjects in the first cohort. When HLA alleles, especially DR and DQ, strongly co-occurred, attributing TCR associations to individual alleles was difficult. HLA typing was unavailable for some donors at each locus, so association tests used only the typed subset.

The library was produced with the immunoSEQ multiplex PCR assay. For the multiplex PCR, a mixture combining 60 forward primers for TCR Vbeta segments and 13 reverse primers for TCR Jbeta segments was used. The CDR3 region of rearranged TCR beta genes was amplified from genomic DNA by a multiplex PCR assay. On the Illumina HiSeq System, the amplified TCR beta libraries were sequenced as 87-base-pair reads. Under the source paper's analysis protocol: A later analysis tallied roughly 76 million unique TCR beta chains across the 666 repertoires, and about 10 million of those chains were shared by two or more donors. Raw reads were error-corrected and collapsed into unique sequences by a nearest-neighbor algorithm in which closely related sequences were merged to remove PCR and sequencing errors. Alignment of CDR3 sequences to IMGT reference sequences was used to assign V, D and J gene segments. For a sequence to be retained, at least a six-nucleotide match to both a V gene segment and a J gene segment was required. Rearrangements were classified as productive when the CDR3 lacked stop codons and remained in frame with V and J, and all other rearrangements were classified as non-productive. CDR3 was defined by IMGT convention, running from the second conserved V-encoded cysteine to the conserved J-encoded phenylalanine. The earlier analysis of a few hundred of the donors excluded sequences that lacked an unambiguous match to a single V gene segment. An earlier analysis of about 590 of the donors classified V segments as functional when productive rearrangements were above 56.7% and as segregating when the standard deviation between donors was above 5%. A statistical classification framework was built for diagnosing cytomegalovirus status from the catalog of TCR beta chain sequences. A later analysis assigned V and J genes by comparing TCR nucleotide sequences with IMGT/GENE-DB human TR gene sequences. Using the TCRdist pipeline, a later analysis assigned CDR3 sequences along with most-parsimonious VDJ recombination scenarios. In a later analysis, every TCR beta chain was defined by the combination of its CDR3 amino acid sequence and its V-gene family, and reads without a unique V-gene family were dropped. As a way to deal with suspected cross-contamination and a sequencing artifact, a later analysis dropped 592 nucleotide sequences that were highly shared and had low generation probability. For each public chain, a later analysis derived a clonal expansion index from normalized ranks of inferred template counts within each repertoire. Generation probabilities in a later analysis came from a VDJ recombination model fitted to out-of-frame rearrangements, and those results were checked against IGoR. A later analysis scored TCR-TCR, TCR-HLA and TCR-CMV co-occurrence with hypergeometric tests, applying a repertoire-size bias correction to TCR pairs. To estimate false discovery rates, a later analysis permuted the HLA or CMV assignments 20 times. A later analysis grouped co-occurring TCRs with DBSCAN, adding TCRdist sequence similarity when clustering within HLA-allele-positive subsets. Co-occurrence clustering excluded repertoires with fewer than 30,000 or more than 120,000 public chains, plus five with anomalous nucleotide sharing. TCRdb obtained this table from immuneACCESS and retained in-frame rearrangements with V and J assigned. These tables miss some clones; where compared with another copy, unresolved V genes account for less than half of the shortfall, and the remainder is unexplained. V and J calls and clone size are given by that table; D and trimming were obtained from the DNA. The sample yields roughly 190,000 clones; roughly 8.7% were counted once. 1% to 1.5% of the sample belongs to the ten largest clones.

Inclusive of the bounding cysteine and phenylalanine, the CDR3 is 14 residues long. The entry retains the CDR3 DNA only, 42 bases that are in frame from base 1. Compared with germline, V lacks 5 bases and J lacks 3 bases; bases without a gene match: 4. The germline V gene provides CDR1 SGHVS and CDR2 FQNEAQ. In regard to this clone: Its antigen has not been determined. Base qualities are not provided; no much larger clone lies one nucleotide away.

The cohort comprised under 700 healthy bone marrow donors. At the time of sampling, every cohort member was nominally healthy, though immune exposures that went unrecorded were likely present. The donor tested CMV seropositive and was one of the 289 seropositive cohort members. Every donor gave a peripheral blood sample, and the peripheral blood mononuclear cells from that sample were used for TCR beta sequencing. The Qiagen DNeasy Blood Extraction Kit was used to extract genomic DNA from the blood cell samples. Material for sequencing was PBMCs. The chain is made from TRBV7-8 and TRBJ2-5; TRBD1 fits 9 bases in the junction. This sequence originates from a woman younger than 45 in good health and CMV-seropositive. The DNA is TGTGCCAGCAGCCCGGGGACAGGGAAAGAGACCCAGTACTTC. This is translated as CASSPGTGKETQYF.